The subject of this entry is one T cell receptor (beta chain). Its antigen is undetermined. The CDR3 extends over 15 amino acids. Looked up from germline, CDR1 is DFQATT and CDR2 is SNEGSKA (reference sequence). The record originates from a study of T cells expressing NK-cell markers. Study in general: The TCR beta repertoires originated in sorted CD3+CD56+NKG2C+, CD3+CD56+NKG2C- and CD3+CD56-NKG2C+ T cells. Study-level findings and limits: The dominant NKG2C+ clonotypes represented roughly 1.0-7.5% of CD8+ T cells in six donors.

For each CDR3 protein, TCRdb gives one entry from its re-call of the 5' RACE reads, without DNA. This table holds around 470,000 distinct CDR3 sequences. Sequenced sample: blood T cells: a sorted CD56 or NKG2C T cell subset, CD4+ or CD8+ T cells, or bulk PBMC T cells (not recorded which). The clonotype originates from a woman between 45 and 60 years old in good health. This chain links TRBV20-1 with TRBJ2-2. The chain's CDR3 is CSARSSSQNTGELFF.